What follows are 9 T cell receptor beta chains derived from one specimen sequenced in a study of CD8+CD57+ T cells in acquired aplastic anemia. For CDR3 and TCR beta VDJ profiling, genomic DNA was the template used. Each CDR3 protein gets one entry after TCRdb re-called the reads with MiXCR. The table lists over 150,000 distinct CDR3 sequences, about half of them singletons. The sequenced patients had an expansion of CD8+CD57+ cells seen by flow cytometry. Sequencing used sorted CD4+, CD8+, or CD8+CD57+ T cells (not recorded which) from PBMCs. The receptors shown here come from a human donor with aplastic anemia.

In DNA, the CDR3 is TGCAGCGGGGCCCAAGGGCCCTACGAGCAGTACTTC. Amino acids: CSGAQGPYEQYF. The chain links TRBV29-1 to TRBJ2-7; D is unclear. This CDR3 has 12 residues. Per germline, CDR1 SQVTM and CDR2 ANQGSEA. Trimming removed 7 bases at V and 2 bases at J, with 12 bases between.

In this sample, this clonotype turned up a few times. The chain's CDR3 is CASSLTPDRAYEQFF. CDR3 DNA sequence: TGTGCCAGCAGCCTTACCCCGGACAGGGCGTATGAGCAGTTCTTC. V and J are TRBV11-2 and TRBJ2-1; 8 bases map to TRBD1. The CDR3 has 15 residues. Germline loops: CDR1 SGHAT, CDR2 FQNNGV. J gave up 8 bases and V 5 bases, and 11 bases lay outside the gene matches.

This clonotype showed up just a few times. The chain employs TRBV30 and TRBJ2-7; D is ambiguous. There are 12 residues in the CDR3. V was trimmed by 2 bases and J by 4 bases, leaving 9 bases between them. Per the germline V gene, CDR1 is GTSNPN and CDR2 is SVGIG (reference sequence). CDR3 in DNA: TGTGCCTGGAGTCCCGGCGGATACGAGCAGTACTTC. This gives the protein CAWSPGGYEQYF.

In this sample, this clonotype turned up many times. The chain recombines TRBV5-6 with TRBJ1-1; D perhaps matches TRBD1 (5 bases). CDR1 and CDR2 (germline): SGHDT, YYEEEE. V lost 2 bases, J lost 10 bases, and 21 bases lay in between. CDR3 size: 15 residues. CDR3 amino acids: CASSLLQTGAAGAFF. The CDR3 region has the DNA TGTGCCAGCAGCTTACTACAAACAGGTGCCGCTGGAGCTTTCTTT.

The chain joins TRBV7-8 to TRBJ2-3; 14 bases are shared with TRBD2. J lost 5 bases, V lost 6 bases, and 10 bases had no gene match. Per the germline V gene, CDR1 is SGHVS and CDR2 is FQNEAQ. The CDR3 is 17 amino acids. CDR3 sequence: CASSSWGLAGDGDTQYF. The CDR3 coding sequence is TGTGCCAGCAGTAGTTGGGGACTAGCGGGAGACGGAGATACGCAGTATTTT.

About this clonotype itself: A much larger clone lies a single base off, so this may be a read error. This rearrangement joins TRBV9 to TRBJ1-4; D not certain. This CDR3 comprises 14 residues. The V gene's germline CDR1 is SGDLS and CDR2 YYNGEE. CDR3 amino acids: CASSVSDGNERLFF. The CDR3 bases are TGTGCCAGCAGCGTCTCCGACGGCAATGAAAGACTGTTTTTT.

This clonotype was found many times. The chain is built from TRBV2 and TRBJ1-5; 9 bases line up with TRBD1. The CDR3 loop spans 14 amino acids. With V trimmed by 4 bases and J by 7 bases, 5 bases remained unmatched. Germline V CDR1 and CDR2: SNHLY, FYNNEI. The CDR3 loop is CASSGQGVGQPQHF. In DNA form, the CDR3 reads TGTGCCAGCAGTGGACAGGGGGTAGGGCAGCCCCAGCATTTT.

The sample holds many counts of this clonotype. The chain combines TRBV20-1 with TRBJ2-3; 8 nucleotides align to TRBD2. J gave up 2 bases and V 4 bases, and 17 bases lay outside the gene matches. Germline CDR1 and CDR2: DFQATT and SNEGSKA (reference sequence). This CDR3 spans 18 amino acids. Written as DNA, the CDR3 is TGCAGTGCTATTCACCTCAAAGAGCGGGGGAGTACCACAGATACGCAGTATTTT. The encoded protein is CSAIHLKERGSTTDTQYF.

CDR3 DNA: TGTGCCAGCAGCTTAGGAACAGGGTTAGACGAGCAGTTCTTC. It encodes CASSLGTGLDEQFF. V is TRBV7-6 and J is TRBJ2-1, with a tentative D call TRBD1 (6 bases). This CDR3 is built from 14 residues. Germline CDR1 SGHVS, CDR2 FNYEAQ. V was shortened by 1 base and J by 10 bases, with 14 bases between the two germline ends.